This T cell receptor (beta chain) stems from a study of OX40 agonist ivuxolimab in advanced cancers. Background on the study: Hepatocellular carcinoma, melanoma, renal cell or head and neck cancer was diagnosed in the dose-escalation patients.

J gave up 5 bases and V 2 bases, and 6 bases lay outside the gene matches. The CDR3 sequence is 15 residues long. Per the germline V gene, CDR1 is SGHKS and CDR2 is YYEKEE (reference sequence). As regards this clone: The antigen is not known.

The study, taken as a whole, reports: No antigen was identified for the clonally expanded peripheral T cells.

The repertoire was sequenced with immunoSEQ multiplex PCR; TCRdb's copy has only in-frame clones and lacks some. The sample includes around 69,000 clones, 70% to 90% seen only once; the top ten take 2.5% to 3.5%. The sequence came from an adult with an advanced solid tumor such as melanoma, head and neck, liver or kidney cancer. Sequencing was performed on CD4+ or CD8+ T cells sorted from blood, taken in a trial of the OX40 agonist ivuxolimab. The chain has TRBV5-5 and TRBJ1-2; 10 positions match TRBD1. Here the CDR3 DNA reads TGTGCCAGCAGCTTTGGGGACAGGGGTCGGTATGGCTACACCTTC. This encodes CASSFGDRGRYGYTF. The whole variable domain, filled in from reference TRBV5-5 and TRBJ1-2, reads DAGVTQSPTHLIKTRGQQVTLRCSPISGHKSVSWYQQVLGQGPQFIFQYYEKEERGRGNFPDRFSARQFPNYSSELNVNALLLGDSALYLCASSFGDRGRYGYTFGSGTRLTVV.